Listed below are T cell receptor beta chains from one sample, sequenced in a study of blood T cell repertoires in COVID-19. Clones were read by immunoSEQ multiplex PCR, and TCRdb kept only the in-frame ones, dropping some. Of about 170,000 clones in the sample, 86% were seen once. Sequencing was done on a sample of peripheral blood. These receptors originate from a woman aged 80 or over in a cohort sampled during active or convalescent COVID-19. The CDR3 runs from the conserved cysteine through the conserved F or W. The D gene is left open where the match is weak. Rows may omit the clone size; those that give it use once, few, many or a size class.

v_gene: TRBV3-1/TRBV3-2
j_gene: TRBJ2-7
abundance: .
d_gene: .
CDR3aa: CASSQGGGGVYEQYF
CDR3nt: TGTGCCAGCAGCCAAGGAGGAGGGGGGGTCTACGAGCAGTACTTC

v_gene: TRBV7-2
j_gene: TRBJ2-3
abundance: .
d_gene: TRBD2
CDR3aa: CASSLRTSGGHTDTQYF
CDR3nt: TGTGCCAGCAGCTTGCGGACTAGCGGGGGCCACACAGATACGCAGTATTTT

v_gene: TRBV1
j_gene: TRBJ2-5
abundance: .
d_gene: .
CDR3aa: CTSSQRSGGFETQYF
CDR3nt: TGCACCAGCAGCCAAAGAAGCGGGGGGTTTGAGACCCAGTACTTC

v_gene: TRBV4-1
j_gene: TRBJ2-2
abundance: .
d_gene: TRBD1
CDR3aa: CASRSVGQGRDGELFF
CDR3nt: TGCGCCAGCAGATCGGTAGGACAGGGCAGGGACGGGGAGCTGTTTTTT

v_gene: TRBV4-1
j_gene: TRBJ2-1
abundance: .
d_gene: .
CDR3aa: CASSQYEQNEQFF
CDR3nt: TGCGCCAGCAGCCAATACGAACAGAATGAGCAGTTCTTC

v_gene: TRBV9
j_gene: TRBJ1-1
abundance: .
d_gene: .
CDR3aa: CASSKHSQGYTNTEAFF
CDR3nt: TGTGCCAGCAGCAAGCACTCGCAGGGTTATACGAACACTGAAGCTTTCTTT

v_gene: TRBV15
j_gene: TRBJ1-4
abundance: once
d_gene: .
CDR3aa: CATSRAQGLNEKLFF
CDR3nt: TGTGCCACCAGCAGAGCACAGGGCCTTAATGAAAAACTGTTTTTT

v_gene: TRBV2
j_gene: TRBJ1-2
abundance: .
d_gene: TRBD1
CDR3aa: CASSGKRQGTNYGYTF
CDR3nt: TGTGCCAGCAGTGGAAAGAGACAGGGAACTAACTATGGCTACACCTTC

v_gene: TRBV7-2
j_gene: TRBJ2-5
abundance: .
d_gene: TRBD1
CDR3aa: CASSLQGTQETQYF
CDR3nt: TGTGCCAGCAGTTTACAGGGGACCCAAGAGACCCAGTACTTC

v_gene: TRBV5-1
j_gene: TRBJ1-4
abundance: .
d_gene: .
CDR3aa: CASSPGTSQGEKLFF
CDR3nt: TGCGCCAGCAGCCCCGGGACCTCTCAGGGGGAAAAACTGTTTTTT

v_gene: TRBV14
j_gene: TRBJ2-7
abundance: .
d_gene: .
CDR3aa: CASSPSLDGTYEQYF
CDR3nt: TGTGCCAGCAGCCCAAGCCTCGACGGGACCTACGAGCAGTACTTC

v_gene: TRBV5-6
j_gene: TRBJ1-1
abundance: .
d_gene: .
CDR3aa: CASSLRPRVYEAFF
CDR3nt: TGTGCCAGCAGCTTACGCCCCCGGGTTTATGAAGCTTTCTTT

v_gene: TRBV6-2/TRBV6-3
j_gene: TRBJ1-1
abundance: .
d_gene: .
CDR3aa: CASSQQAIEAFF
CDR3nt: TGTGCCAGCAGTCAACAGGCGATTGAAGCTTTCTTT

v_gene: TRBV7-2
j_gene: TRBJ2-7
abundance: .
d_gene: TRBD1
CDR3aa: CASSSGQGAYEQYF
CDR3nt: TGTGCCAGCAGCTCTGGGCAGGGGGCCTACGAGCAGTACTTC

v_gene: TRBV11-2
j_gene: TRBJ1-6
abundance: .
d_gene: .
CDR3aa: CASSSQGGYNSPLHF
CDR3nt: TGTGCCAGCAGCTCCCAGGGAGGCTATAATTCACCCCTCCACTTT

v_gene: TRBV18
j_gene: TRBJ1-4
abundance: .
d_gene: .
CDR3aa: CASSQTAATNEKLFF
CDR3nt: TGTGCCAGCTCTCAGACCGCGGCAACTAATGAAAAACTGTTTTTT

v_gene: TRBV30
j_gene: TRBJ1-2
abundance: .
d_gene: .
CDR3aa: CAWIQYYTF
CDR3nt: TGTGCCTGGATCCAGTACTACACCTTC

v_gene: TRBV21-1
j_gene: TRBJ2-3
abundance: .
d_gene: .
CDR3aa: CASSSQRGLFRTDTQYF
CDR3nt: TGTGCCAGCAGCTCCCAACGGGGTTTGTTCCGCACAGATACGCAGTATTTT

v_gene: TRBV7-2
j_gene: TRBJ2-1
abundance: .
d_gene: .
CDR3aa: CASSSGGASSYNEQFF
CDR3nt: TGTGCCAGCAGCTCGGGCGGGGCGAGCTCCTACAATGAGCAGTTCTTC

v_gene: TRBV2
j_gene: TRBJ2-3
abundance: once
d_gene: TRBD2
CDR3aa: CASSSWGGLGTDTQYF
CDR3nt: TGTGCCAGCAGTTCCTGGGGGGGTTTGGGGACAGATACGCAGTATTTT

v_gene: TRBV11-2
j_gene: TRBJ2-4
abundance: .
d_gene: TRBD2
CDR3aa: CASSLSGGVDLLAANIQYF
CDR3nt: TGTGCCAGCAGCTTATCGGGGGGGGTTGACTTGCTAGCCGCAAACATTCAGTACTTC

v_gene: TRBV1
j_gene: TRBJ2-1
abundance: .
d_gene: .
CDR3aa: CTSSRTSGSYEQFF
CDR3nt: TGCACCAGCAGCCGGACTAGCGGGAGCTATGAGCAGTTCTTC

v_gene: TRBV3-1/TRBV3-2
j_gene: TRBJ2-5
abundance: few
d_gene: .
CDR3aa: CASRSLGEETQYF
CDR3nt: TGTGCCAGCAGGTCGCTAGGTGAAGAGACCCAGTACTTC

v_gene: TRBV6-6
j_gene: TRBJ2-1
abundance: .
d_gene: TRBD2
CDR3aa: CASSHPGLAGGFNEQFF
CDR3nt: TGTGCCAGCAGTCACCCGGGACTAGCGGGAGGTTTCAATGAGCAGTTCTTC

v_gene: TRBV20-1
j_gene: TRBJ1-1
abundance: .
d_gene: .
CDR3aa: CSALHQVKAFF
CDR3nt: TGCAGTGCTTTACACCAGGTCAAAGCTTTCTTT

v_gene: TRBV24-1
j_gene: TRBJ1-5
abundance: .
d_gene: .
CDR3aa: CATSDFAGQPQHF
CDR3nt: TGTGCCACCAGTGATTTTGCGGGTCAGCCCCAGCATTTT

v_gene: TRBV5-1
j_gene: TRBJ1-1
abundance: .
d_gene: TRBD1
CDR3aa: CASSFFSRQGGWDTEAFF
CDR3nt: TGCGCCAGCAGCTTCTTTTCGAGACAGGGAGGTTGGGACACTGAAGCTTTCTTT

v_gene: TRBV9
j_gene: TRBJ2-5
abundance: .
d_gene: TRBD1
CDR3aa: CASSPLTGTQETQYF
CDR3nt: TGTGCCAGCAGCCCTTTGACAGGGACCCAAGAGACCCAGTACTTC

v_gene: TRBV2
j_gene: TRBJ2-3
abundance: .
d_gene: TRBD2
CDR3aa: CASSEVWLAGSTDTQYF
CDR3nt: TGTGCCAGCAGTGAAGTTTGGTTAGCGGGGAGCACAGATACGCAGTATTTT

v_gene: TRBV30
j_gene: TRBJ1-3
abundance: .
d_gene: TRBD1
CDR3aa: CAGTDYSGNTIYF
CDR3nt: TGTGCCGGGACAGACTACTCTGGAAACACCATATATTTT

v_gene: TRBV28
j_gene: TRBJ1-6
abundance: .
d_gene: .
CDR3aa: CASSFLADPLHF
CDR3nt: TGTGCCAGCAGTTTTCTGGCAGATCCCCTCCACTTT

v_gene: TRBV5-4
j_gene: TRBJ2-2
abundance: .
d_gene: TRBD1
CDR3aa: CASSLGPGQGYPGELFF
CDR3nt: TGTGCCAGCAGCTTGGGGCCGGGACAGGGATATCCCGGGGAGCTGTTTTTT

v_gene: TRBV5-4
j_gene: TRBJ1-1
abundance: .
d_gene: TRBD1
CDR3aa: CASSRDRENTEAFF
CDR3nt: TGTGCCAGCAGCCGGGACAGGGAAAACACTGAAGCTTTCTTT

v_gene: TRBV19
j_gene: TRBJ2-7
abundance: once
d_gene: .
CDR3aa: CASSRAGENYEQYF
CDR3nt: TGTGCCAGTAGTAGGGCAGGGGAGAACTACGAGCAGTACTTC

v_gene: TRBV29-1
j_gene: TRBJ1-1
abundance: .
d_gene: TRBD1
CDR3aa: CSVPEVQGAEAFF
CDR3nt: TGCAGCGTGCCCGAAGTACAGGGGGCCGAAGCTTTCTTT

v_gene: TRBV19
j_gene: TRBJ1-1
abundance: .
d_gene: .
CDR3aa: CASSFRRNTEAFF
CDR3nt: TGTGCCAGTAGTTTCAGAAGGAACACTGAAGCTTTCTTT

v_gene: TRBV2
j_gene: TRBJ1-1
abundance: .
d_gene: TRBD1
CDR3aa: CASRDRTGGTTEAFF
CDR3nt: TGTGCCAGCAGGGACAGGACAGGGGGGACCACTGAAGCTTTCTTT

v_gene: TRBV7-9
j_gene: TRBJ1-6
abundance: .
d_gene: TRBD1
CDR3aa: CASSSAGTGLPNSPLHF
CDR3nt: TGTGCCAGCAGCTCCGCCGGGACAGGGCTTCCGAATTCACCCCTCCACTTT

v_gene: TRBV5-1
j_gene: TRBJ2-1
abundance: .
d_gene: .
CDR3aa: CASSVRQASYNEQFF
CDR3nt: TGCGCCAGCAGCGTTCGACAGGCGTCCTACAATGAGCAGTTCTTC

v_gene: TRBV3-1/TRBV3-2
j_gene: TRBJ1-4
abundance: .
d_gene: .
CDR3aa: CASSQDLRRPGEKLFF
CDR3nt: TGTGCCAGCAGCCAAGATTTACGGCGGCCGGGTGAAAAACTGTTTTTT